This T cell receptor beta chain stems from a study of CD8+ T cells in alopecia areata. Study-level results: Researchers report lesional scalp, most notably alopecia totalis/universalis, outstripped normal scalp in clonality. Scalp sample data also include resident alphabeta T cells from normal skin.

Remarks on this clone: Its antigen is as yet unknown.

The authors extracted RNA and reverse transcribed it into cDNA as the sequencing template. Profiled with immunoSEQ multiplex PCR; TCRdb holds only in-frame clones, not every one. The table records 120,000 to 150,000 clones, less than 75% of them present only once. From germline, CDR1 is MDHEN and CDR2 SYDVKM. V was pared by 10 bases and J by 0 bases, with 7 bases of the junction left unmatched. The CDR3 runs to 16 residues. Material for sequencing was CD8+ T cells sorted from blood. The V call is TRBV28, the J call TRBJ2-6, with 9 bases that match TRBD2. The sequence was obtained from a human donor in good health. CDR3 DNA: TGTGCCACCTCAGCGGGAGGCCCCTCTGGGGCCAACGTCCTGACTTTC. It encodes CATSAGGPSGANVLTF.